Below, one TCR beta chain is given with its context. The source of the sample is a study of blood T cell repertoires in COVID-19. The CDR3 runs to 13 residues. Clones were sequenced by immunoSEQ multiplex PCR, and TCRdb holds only the in-frame ones, with some missing. This repertoire shows some 120,000 clones, about 90% found once; its top ten account for about 1.9%. Sequenced: peripheral blood. The receptor was derived from a man in his fifties or sixties with COVID-19, enrolled during active disease. V is TRBV21-1 and J is TRBJ2-7; the DNA was not compared with TRBD2, the D call given in the table. TRBV21-1 is a listed pseudogene. CDR3 DNA: TGTGCCAGCGAGCCTAGCGGGAGTCGCGAGCAGTACGTC. This encodes CASEPSGSREQYV.